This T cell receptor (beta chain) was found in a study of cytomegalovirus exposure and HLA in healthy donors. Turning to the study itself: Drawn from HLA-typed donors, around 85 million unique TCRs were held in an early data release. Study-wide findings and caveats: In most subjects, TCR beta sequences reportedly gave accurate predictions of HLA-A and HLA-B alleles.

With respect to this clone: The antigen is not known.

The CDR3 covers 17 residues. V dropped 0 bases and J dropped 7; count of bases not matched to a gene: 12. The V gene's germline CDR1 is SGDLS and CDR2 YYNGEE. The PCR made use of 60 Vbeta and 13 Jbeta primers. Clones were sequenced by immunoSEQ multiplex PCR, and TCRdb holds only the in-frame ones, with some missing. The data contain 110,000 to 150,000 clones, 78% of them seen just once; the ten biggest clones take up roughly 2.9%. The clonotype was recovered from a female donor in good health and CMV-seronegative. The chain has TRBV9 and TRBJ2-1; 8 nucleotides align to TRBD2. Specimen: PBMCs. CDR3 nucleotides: TGTGCCAGCAGCGTAGCCTCCTTCGGGACTAGTCAGAATGAGCAGTTCTTC. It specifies CASSVASFGTSQNEQFF. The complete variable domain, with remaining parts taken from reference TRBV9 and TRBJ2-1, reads DSGVTQTPKHLITATGQRVTLRCSPRSGDLSVYWYQQSLDQGLQFLIQYYNGEERAKGNILERFSAQQFPDLHSELNLSSLELGDSALYFCASSVASFGTSQNEQFFGPGTRLTVL.